This is a list of T cell receptor beta chains from one sample in a study of cytomegalovirus exposure and HLA in healthy donors. Data came from immunoSEQ multiplex PCR; TCRdb stores just in-frame clones and leaves some out. The table lists under 130,000 clones, roughly three quarters of them singletons, with about 9.4% in the top ten. Sequencing was done on a sample of PBMCs. The receptors were sampled from a woman between 18 and 29 years old in good health and CMV-seropositive. Both conserved end residues are part of each CDR3. A D gene is named only where the DNA matches it firmly. A row's size may be missing; if present it is once, few, many or a size class.

v_call	j_call	d_call	clone_size	cdr3_nt	cdr3_aa
TRBV7-3	TRBJ2-5	TRBD1	.	TGTGCCAGCAGCTCTGGGGGACAGGGTATTTTCGAGACCCAGTACTTC	CASSSGGQGIFETQYF
TRBV7-9	TRBJ2-3	.	.	TGTGCCAGCAGCCCCCTCGCGGCAGATACGCAGTATTTT	CASSPLAADTQYF
TRBV10-1	TRBJ1-3	.	few	TGCGCCAGCAGTGTAACAGGGACTGGAAACACCATATATTTT	CASSVTGTGNTIYF
TRBV5-4	TRBJ1-1	TRBD1	.	TGTGCCAGCAGCTTGGAATGGACAGGGGGAACGAACACTGAAGCTTTCTTT	CASSLEWTGGTNTEAFF
TRBV5-1	TRBJ2-3	.	.	TGCGCCAGCAGCTTGTACACAGATACGCAGTATTTT	CASSLYTDTQYF
TRBV4-1	TRBJ2-2	.	.	TGCGCCAGCAGCACCAGCGGCTCTGGCGGGGAGCTGTTTTTT	CASSTSGSGGELFF
TRBV5-6	TRBJ2-1	TRBD2	.	TGTGCCAGCACCCTACCAGCGGGAGTTGATGAGCAGTTCTTC	CASTLPAGVDEQFF
TRBV9	TRBJ2-6	.	.	TGTGCCAGCAGCGTAGTTGCGGCGTCTGGGGCCAACGTCCTGACTTTC	CASSVVAASGANVLTF
TRBV29-1	TRBJ1-2	.	few	TGCAGCGTCGAGGATTCCAACTATGGCTACACCTTC	CSVEDSNYGYTF
TRBV11-3	TRBJ2-3	.	.	TGTGCCAGCAGCTCGTACAGGGAGGATACGCAGTATTTT	CASSSYREDTQYF
TRBV6-7	TRBJ1-2	.	.	TGTGCCAGCAGTTACCCAGCCAACAGGATCTATGGCTACACCTTC	CASSYPANRIYGYTF
TRBV28	TRBJ1-4	TRBD1	.	TGTGCCAGCAGTCGACACGACAGGGTTTCAACTAATGAAAAACTGTTTTTT	CASSRHDRVSTNEKLFF
TRBV29-1	TRBJ1-2	.	.	TGCAGCGTGGGAGACAGGTTCGGCTTC	CSVGDRFGF
TRBV28	TRBJ1-5	.	.	TGTGCCAGCAGTTTACTCGGACGGGACTGGAATCAGCCCCAGCATTTT	CASSLLGRDWNQPQHF
TRBV4-1	TRBJ2-7	TRBD2	.	TGCGCCAGCAGCCAAAGGGCAGGACTAGACTACGAGCAGTACTTC	CASSQRAGLDYEQYF
TRBV27	TRBJ1-2	TRBD1	.	TGTGCCAGCAGAACGACAGGGATCTACACCTTC	CASRTTGIYTF
TRBV28	TRBJ1-2	.	once	TGTGCCACCCTATGGGGGGACTATGGCTACACCTTC	CATLWGDYGYTF
TRBV21-1	TRBJ1-5	.	few	TGTGCCAGCAGCAAACCCAGGGATCAGCCCCAGCATTTT	CASSKPRDQPQHF
TRBV6-6	TRBJ1-2	TRBD1	.	TGTGCCAGCAGTTACCCCGGACAGGGAAACTATGGCTACACCTTC	CASSYPGQGNYGYTF
TRBV6-5	TRBJ2-3	.	.	TGTGCCACCAAGGGGGTCGTTGATACGCAGTATTTT	CATKGVVDTQYF
TRBV13	TRBJ2-7	.	few	TGTGCCAGCAGCTTAAACAGGTATACCTACGAGCAGTACTTC	CASSLNRYTYEQYF
TRBV9	TRBJ1-4	.	.	TGTGCCAGCAGCGTAGAAGGGGGTAATGAAAAACTGTTTTTT	CASSVEGGNEKLFF
TRBV5-5	TRBJ2-3	.	.	TGTGCCAGCAGCTCTTATCGGGGCACAGATACGCAGTATTTT	CASSSYRGTDTQYF
TRBV11-2	TRBJ2-7	TRBD2	.	TGTGCCAGCAGCCTCATTGGCGGGGGACGGTACGAGCAGTACTTC	CASSLIGGGRYEQYF
TRBV7-9	TRBJ2-5	TRBD1	.	TGTGCCAGCAGCTTGGACAGGGGAGTTGGAGAGACCCAGTACTTC	CASSLDRGVGETQYF
TRBV7-3	TRBJ2-1	TRBD2	few	TGTGCCAGCAGCTTATGGGGCGGGAGGGAGGACAATGAGCAGTTCTTC	CASSLWGGREDNEQFF
TRBV2	TRBJ1-1	.	few	TGTGCCAGCAGTGAAGACAGGGCCACTGAAGCTTTCTTT	CASSEDRATEAFF
TRBV28	TRBJ2-1	TRBD2	few	TGTGCCAGCAGTACTAGCGGGTTCGCCTACAATGAGCAGTTCTTC	CASSTSGFAYNEQFF
TRBV4-2	TRBJ2-5	.	.	TGTGCCAGCAGCCAAACCGGGTCGGAGACCCAGTACTTC	CASSQTGSETQYF
TRBV28	TRBJ1-4	TRBD1	.	TGTGCCAGCAGTTTTGCCGGGACAGGGGGCGGAGAACGTGAAAAACTGTTTTTT	CASSFAGTGGGEREKLFF
TRBV5-1	TRBJ2-1	TRBD2	.	TGCGCCAGCAGCTTGTCCACTAGCGGGTCGGTGGGTGAGCAGTTCTTC	CASSLSTSGSVGEQFF
TRBV4-1	TRBJ2-3	.	few	TGCGCCAGCAGCCAAGGCCTAGCCCTCGTTACGCAGTATTTT	CASSQGLALVTQYF
TRBV6-1	TRBJ1-6	TRBD1	.	TGTGCCGGCTGCTGGGACAGGGCTAATTCACCCCTCCACTTT	CAGCWDRANSPLHF
TRBV13	TRBJ2-7	TRBD1	.	TGTGCCAGCAGTCTAGAAAGGGACAGGGCTTCAGGGATTTACGAGCAGTACTTC	CASSLERDRASGIYEQYF
TRBV21-1	TRBJ2-3	.	.	TGTGCCATACCCCCTAGGTCTACAGATACGCAGTATTTT	CAIPPRSTDTQYF
TRBV10-3	TRBJ2-1	TRBD2	.	TGTGCCATTGGACTAGCGGGAGGGCCAGACTCCTACAATGAGCAGTTCTTC	CAIGLAGGPDSYNEQFF
TRBV27	TRBJ1-3	.	.	TGTGCCAGCAGTTTATCTTTTTCTTTAACAGGTGGAAACACCATATATTTT	CASSLSFSLTGGNTIYF
TRBV7-3	TRBJ2-5	.	.	TGTGCCAGCAGCCGCGGGGCCCAAGAGACCCAGTACTTC	CASSRGAQETQYF
TRBV6-1	TRBJ1-6	.	.	TGTGCCAGCAGTCGAGGATATGAGGATTCACCCCTCCACTTT	CASSRGYEDSPLHF
TRBV6-5	TRBJ2-3	TRBD2	.	TGTGCCAGCAGTTTAGCGGGGAACACAGATACGCAGTATTTT	CASSLAGNTDTQYF
TRBV7-6	TRBJ2-3	.	.	TGTGCCAGCAGCCCCCCGGGAATAAGAGATACGCAGTATTTT	CASSPPGIRDTQYF
TRBV6-6	TRBJ2-1	TRBD1	.	TGTGCCAGCAGTTACGGGGACAGGGGGAGCGCGCAGTTCTTC	CASSYGDRGSAQFF
TRBV4-2	TRBJ2-3	TRBD1	few	TGTGCCAGCAGCCAAGAGGCCGCCGGGACAGGCACAGATACGCAGTATTTT	CASSQEAAGTGTDTQYF
TRBV2	TRBJ1-3	.	.	TGTGCCAGCAGGGGGCCGGACCCCGGGAACACCATATATTTT	CASRGPDPGNTIYF
TRBV6-1	TRBJ2-7	TRBD2	.	TGTGCCAGCAGTGAAGGACTAGCGGGGGGAAACTACGAGCAGTACTTC	CASSEGLAGGNYEQYF
TRBV12-1	TRBJ2-7	.	.	TGTGCCAGCAGTCCGGGCCGATCCGGGCGGGAAGCCGAGCAGTACTTC	CASSPGRSGREAEQYF
TRBV11-2	TRBJ2-5	TRBD1	few	TGTGCCAGCAGCCCCACAGGGGGGGAGACCCAGTACTTC	CASSPTGGETQYF
TRBV19	TRBJ2-1	TRBD2	.	TGTGCCAGTAGTCTTGGGACTAGCGGCTCCTACAATGAGCAGTTCTTC	CASSLGTSGSYNEQFF
TRBV6-5	TRBJ2-3	TRBD1	.	TGTGCCAGCAGAAGGGGACAGGGGATAACAGATACGCAGTATTTT	CASRRGQGITDTQYF
TRBV5-4	TRBJ1-5	.	.	TGTGCCAGCAGCTTACAGGGAGAGAGTCAGCCCCAGCATTTT	CASSLQGESQPQHF
TRBV28	TRBJ2-3	TRBD2	once	TGTGCCAGCAGTTTGGGGCTAGCGGGCACAGATACGCAGTATTTT	CASSLGLAGTDTQYF
TRBV28	TRBJ1-2	TRBD1	.	TGTGCCAGCAGTGAACCGGGACAGGGGCGGATTTATGGCTACACCTTC	CASSEPGQGRIYGYTF
TRBV27	TRBJ1-5	.	.	TGTGCCAGCAGTTCGGGGAATCAGCCCCAGCATTTT	CASSSGNQPQHF
TRBV6-1	TRBJ2-7	.	.	TGTGCCAGCAGTGAAGGGACAGTATCCCACGAGCAGTACTTC	CASSEGTVSHEQYF
TRBV5-4	TRBJ2-5	TRBD1	.	TGTGCCAGCAGTCAACCCCCGGGACAGGGCCAAGAGACCCAGTACTTC	CASSQPPGQGQETQYF
TRBV9	TRBJ2-1	.	few	TGTGCCAGCAGCGTAGATAGCGGCTCCTACAATGAGCAGTTCTTC	CASSVDSGSYNEQFF
TRBV6-5	TRBJ2-1	TRBD2	.	TGTGCCAGCAGTTATAGTAGCGGGGGGGCGGGCAATGAGCAGTTCTTC	CASSYSSGGAGNEQFF
TRBV5-4	TRBJ2-5	.	.	TGTGCCAGCAGCATTACCTCGGGACTTCAAGAGACCCAGTACTTC	CASSITSGLQETQYF
TRBV6-5	TRBJ1-1	.	.	TGTGCCAGCAGTTACTGGGCGGGGGGCACTGAAGCTTTCTTT	CASSYWAGGTEAFF
TRBV28	TRBJ2-5	.	.	TGTGCCAGCAGTCCCGACTTTACCCTGACCCAGTACTTC	CASSPDFTLTQYF